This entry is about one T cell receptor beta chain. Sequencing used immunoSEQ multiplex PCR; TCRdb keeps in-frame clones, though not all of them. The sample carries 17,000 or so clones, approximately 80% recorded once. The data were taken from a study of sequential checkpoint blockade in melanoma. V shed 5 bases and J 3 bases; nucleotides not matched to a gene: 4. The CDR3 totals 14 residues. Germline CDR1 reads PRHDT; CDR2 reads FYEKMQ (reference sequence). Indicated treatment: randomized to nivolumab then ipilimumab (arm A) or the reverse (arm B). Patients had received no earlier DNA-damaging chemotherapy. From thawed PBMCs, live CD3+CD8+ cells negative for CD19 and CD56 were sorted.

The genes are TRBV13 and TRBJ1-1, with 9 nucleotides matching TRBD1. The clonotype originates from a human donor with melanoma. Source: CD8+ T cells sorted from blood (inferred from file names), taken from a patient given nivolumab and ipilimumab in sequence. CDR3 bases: TGTGCCAGCAGCCCTGACAGGGGGGACACTGAAGCTTTCTTT. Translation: CASSPDRGDTEAFF.